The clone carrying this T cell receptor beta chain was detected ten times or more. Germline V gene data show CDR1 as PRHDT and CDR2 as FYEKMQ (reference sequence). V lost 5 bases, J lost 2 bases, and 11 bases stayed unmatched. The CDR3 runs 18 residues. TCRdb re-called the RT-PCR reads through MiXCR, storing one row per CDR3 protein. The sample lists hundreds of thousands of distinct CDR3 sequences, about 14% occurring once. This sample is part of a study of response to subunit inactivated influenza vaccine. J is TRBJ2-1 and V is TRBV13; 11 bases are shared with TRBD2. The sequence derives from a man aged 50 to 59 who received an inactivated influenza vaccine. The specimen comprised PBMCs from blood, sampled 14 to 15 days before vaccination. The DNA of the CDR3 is TGTGCCAGCAGCCCCGAAACCTTAGCGGGAGGGGCCTACAATGAGCAGTTCTTC. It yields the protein CASSPETLAGGAYNEQFF.